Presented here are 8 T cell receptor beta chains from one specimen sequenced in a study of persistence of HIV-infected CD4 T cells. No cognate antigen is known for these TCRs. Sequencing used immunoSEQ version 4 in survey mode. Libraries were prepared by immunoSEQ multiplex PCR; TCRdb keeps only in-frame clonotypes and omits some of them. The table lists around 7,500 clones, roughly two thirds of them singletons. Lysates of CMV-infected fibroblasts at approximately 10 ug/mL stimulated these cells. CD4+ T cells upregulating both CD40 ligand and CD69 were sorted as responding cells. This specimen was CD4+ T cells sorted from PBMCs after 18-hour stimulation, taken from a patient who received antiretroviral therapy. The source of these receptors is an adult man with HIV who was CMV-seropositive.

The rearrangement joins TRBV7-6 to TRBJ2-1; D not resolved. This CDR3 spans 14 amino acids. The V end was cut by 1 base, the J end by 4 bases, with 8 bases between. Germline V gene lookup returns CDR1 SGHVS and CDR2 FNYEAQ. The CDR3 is CASSLDLRYNEQFF. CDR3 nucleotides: TGTGCCAGCAGCTTAGATTTACGGTACAATGAGCAGTTCTTC.

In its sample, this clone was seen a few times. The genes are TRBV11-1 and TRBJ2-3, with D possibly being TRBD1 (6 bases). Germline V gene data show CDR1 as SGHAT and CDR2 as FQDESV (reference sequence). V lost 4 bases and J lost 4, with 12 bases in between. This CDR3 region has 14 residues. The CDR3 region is CASSSGRGADTQYF. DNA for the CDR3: TGTGCCAGCAGCTCGGGCAGGGGCGCAGATACGCAGTATTTT.

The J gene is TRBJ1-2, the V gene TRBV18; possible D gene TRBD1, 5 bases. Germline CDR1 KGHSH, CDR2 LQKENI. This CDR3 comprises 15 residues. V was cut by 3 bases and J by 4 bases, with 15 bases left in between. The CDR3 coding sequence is TGTGCCAGCTCACCCCCGGGACCGCGAGGCTATGGCTACACCTTC. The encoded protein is CASSPPGPRGYGYTF. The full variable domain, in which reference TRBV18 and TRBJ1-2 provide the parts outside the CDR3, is NAGVMQNPRHLVRRRGQEARLRCSPMKGHSHVYWYRQLPEEGLKFMVYLQKENIIDESGMPKERFSAEFPKEGPSILRIQQVVRGDSAAYFCASSPPGPRGYGYTFGSGTRLTVV.

CDR3: CASSPRVDRVSYEQYF. CDR3 DNA sequence: TGCGCCAGCAGCCCGAGGGTGGACAGGGTCTCCTACGAGCAGTACTTC. The chain links TRBV5-1 to TRBJ2-7; 8 bases match TRBD1. The CDR3 runs 16 residues. Germline CDR1 reads SGHRS; CDR2 reads YFSETQ. With V trimmed by 4 bases and J by 0 bases, 9 bases remained unmatched.

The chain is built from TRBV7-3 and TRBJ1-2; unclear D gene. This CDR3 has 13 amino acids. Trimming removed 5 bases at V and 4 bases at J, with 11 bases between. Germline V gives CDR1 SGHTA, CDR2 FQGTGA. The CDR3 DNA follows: TGTGCCAGCAGCCCAGACGCCCGCTATGGCTACACCTTC. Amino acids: CASSPDARYGYTF.

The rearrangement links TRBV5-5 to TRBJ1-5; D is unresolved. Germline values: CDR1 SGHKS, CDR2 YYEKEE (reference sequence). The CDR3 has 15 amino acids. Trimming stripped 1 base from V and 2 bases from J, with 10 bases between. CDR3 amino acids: CASSLRDQGNQPQHF. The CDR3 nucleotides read TGTGCCAGCAGCTTGCGTGACCAGGGCAATCAGCCCCAGCATTTT. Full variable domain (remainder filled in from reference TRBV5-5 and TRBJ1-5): DAGVTQSPTHLIKTRGQQVTLRCSPISGHKSVSWYQQVLGQGPQFIFQYYEKEERGRGNFPDRFSARQFPNYSSELNVNALLLGDSALYLCASSLRDQGNQPQHFGDGTRLSIL.

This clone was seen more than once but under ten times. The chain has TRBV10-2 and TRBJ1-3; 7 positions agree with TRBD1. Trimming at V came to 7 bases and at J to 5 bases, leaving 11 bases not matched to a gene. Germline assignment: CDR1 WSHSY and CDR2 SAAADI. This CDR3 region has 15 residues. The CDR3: CASTGTDGSRNTIYF. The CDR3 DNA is TGCGCCAGCACCGGGACAGACGGTTCTCGAAACACCATATATTTT.

CDR3 amino acids: CASSRGPNTEAFF. The CDR3 DNA is TGTGCCAGCAGCCGTGGACCGAACACTGAAGCTTTCTTT. This chain links TRBV3-1 (or the pseudogene TRBV3-2) with TRBJ1-1; D is unresolved. The V gene's germline CDR1 is LGHDT and CDR2 YNNKEL (reference sequence). This CDR3 region has 13 residues. V was cut by 4 bases and J by 1 base, with 7 bases left in between.